This entry is about one T cell receptor (beta chain). As yet, its antigen is unknown. The germline gene is not matched at one end of the junction; a read error may be the cause. Germline V gene data show CDR1 as MNHEY and CDR2 as SVGAGI. The CDR3 spans 13 residues. This entry belongs to a study of Graves' ophthalmopathy and Graves' hyperthyroidism. General observations from the study: Blood was where most expanded thyroid clonotypes above 0.001 frequency also turned up.

Amplification targeted the TCR beta CDR3 regions, with RNA transcripts as the source material. HTBI primers primed a first-round RT-PCR, and a second-round multiplex PCR followed. TCRdb redid the calling of the multiplex PCR reads with MiXCR, one entry per CDR3 protein. This table holds more than 550,000 distinct CDR3 sequences, about two fifths found once. The receptor comes from an adult man with Graves' ophthalmopathy. The chain couples TRBV6-5 to TRBJ2-5; no firm D call. Sequenced material: peripheral blood. This CDR3 is CASSYSNERTEDF. In DNA form, the CDR3 reads TGTGCCAGCAGTTACTCGAATGAGAGGACCGAGGACTTC.